This T cell receptor (beta chain) was obtained from a study of T cells in Graves' hyperthyroidism and ophthalmopathy. RNA transcripts served as the template for amplifying TCR beta CDR3 regions. TCR CDR3 regions were first amplified by RT-PCR with HTBI primers. TCRdb independently ran MiXCR on the multiplex PCR reads; one entry per CDR3 protein. The sample lists 500,000 to 750,000 distinct CDR3 sequences, around 16% occurring once. Findings and caveats of the study: Stable hyperthyroidism and ophthalmopathy were separated using 13 V-J signatures.

The germline CDR1 and CDR2 sequences are SGHTA and FQGNSA. Trimming took off 1 base at V and 4 bases at J, with 13 bases between the two ends. The CDR3 loop spans 15 amino acids. This clonotype was seen repeatedly, ten times or more. Its antigen is unidentified. The sequenced sample was blood. The receptor was isolated from a woman in her twenties or thirties with Graves' hyperthyroidism. The chain has TRBV7-2 and TRBJ2-5; no clear D. CDR3: CASSLVRALGETQYF. The CDR3 DNA follows: TGTGCCAGCAGCTTAGTACGTGCCTTGGGAGAGACCCAGTACTTC.